This T cell receptor (beta chain) derives from a study of T cell repertoires in cytomegalovirus infection. TCRdb itself ran the reads through MiXCR, one entry per CDR3 protein. The sample lists around 900,000 distinct CDR3 sequences; around 29% were seen once. By its share, this clonotype is medium-sized. Its antigen is unidentified. The germline gives CDR1 MNHEY, CDR2 SVGEGT. This CDR3 region has 13 residues. V was cut by 2 bases and J by 5 bases, with 7 bases left in between. The source of this sequence is a human donor in good health (CMV status not recorded). Some clones in this sample may be carry-over from other donors' samples. This chain uses TRBV6-2 or TRBV6-3 with TRBJ2-1, with no clear D. Sequencing used cultured CD8+ T cells from PBMCs, obtained from culture after CMV antigen stimulation. CDR3 amino acids: CASSYREHNEQFF. The CDR3 region has the DNA TGTGCCAGCAGTTACAGGGAACACAATGAGCAGTTCTTC.